These 17 T cell receptor beta chains originate from one sample sequenced in a study of T cells in tuberculosis. Libraries were prepared by immunoSEQ multiplex PCR; TCRdb keeps only in-frame clonotypes and omits some of them. The table records around 35,000 clones, approximately 93% of them present only once. The material sequenced was PBMCs. Receptors originate from a donor between 10 and 35 years old with latent tuberculosis or without tuberculosis infection.

This chain connects TRBV4-1 to TRBJ1-1; no clear D. CDR1 and CDR2 from the germline V gene are MGHRA and YSYEKL. The CDR3 has 13 residues. Trimming stripped 0 bases from V and 5 bases from J, with 7 bases between. The CDR3 nucleotides are TGCGCCAGCAGCCAAGATAGACTTACTGAAGCTTTCTTT. This gives the protein CASSQDRLTEAFF.

This clone has a single count. The rearrangement joins TRBV7-9 to TRBJ2-2; no clear D. Germline CDR1 is SEHNR and CDR2 is FQNEAQ (reference sequence). The CDR3 sequence is 14 residues long. V was clipped by 2 bases and J by 2 bases, with 6 bases between them. The CDR3, as DNA: TGTGCCAGCAGCTTATTCAGTAACACCGGGGAGCTGTTTTTT. It codes for CASSLFSNTGELFF.

V gene TRBV5-1 combines with J gene TRBJ1-5; no clear D gene. CDR1 and CDR2 (germline): SGHRS, YFSETQ. V was clipped by 0 bases and J by 2 bases, with 9 bases between them. The CDR3 covers 15 residues. The CDR3 reads CASSLALGGNQPQHF. In DNA form, the CDR3 reads TGCGCCAGCAGCTTGGCCCTGGGAGGCAATCAGCCCCAGCATTTT.

The chain combines TRBV7-2 with TRBJ1-1; maybe TRBD1 (6 bases). V lost 5 bases and J 8 bases, leaving 18 bases between the germline ends. CDR1 is SGHTA and CDR2 is FQGNSA in the germline V gene. This CDR3 has 14 amino acids. This CDR3 reads CASSPQAGGEEAFF. CDR3 nucleotides: TGTGCCAGCAGCCCACAAGCGGGGGGCGAAGAAGCTTTCTTT.

V usage is TRBV29-1 and J usage is TRBJ2-7, with 12 bases that match TRBD1. The length of the CDR3 is 14 residues. V dropped 5 bases and J dropped 4; count of bases not matched to a gene: 6. CDR1 and CDR2 (germline): SQVTM, ANQGSEA. CDR3 loop: CSVKTGQGAYEQYF. The CDR3 DNA is TGCAGCGTTAAAACGGGACAGGGGGCTTACGAGCAGTACTTC.

The chain joins TRBV7-2 to TRBJ2-3; 13 bases match TRBD2. The length of the CDR3 is 17 residues. V gave up 5 bases and J gave up 2 bases; unmatched junction bases: 7. The V gene's germline CDR1 is SGHTA and CDR2 FQGNSA. The CDR3 region has the DNA TGTGCCAGCAGCCCCGGGACTAGCGGGGCGTACACAGATACGCAGTATTTT. Amino acids: CASSPGTSGAYTDTQYF.

The chain joins TRBV20-1 to TRBJ1-1; D not certain. Trimming left V 7 bases short and J 3 bases short, with 9 bases between. The CDR3 is 11 amino acids. Germline V gene lookup returns CDR1 DFQATT and CDR2 SNEGSKA (reference sequence). This chain's CDR3 is CSGQFDTEAFF. CDR3 nucleotides: TGCAGTGGCCAGTTTGACACTGAAGCTTTCTTT.

The chain combines TRBV5-8 with TRBJ1-5, with D unclear. Trimming cost V 4 bases and J 7 bases, with 9 bases left between them. CDR1 and CDR2 (germline): SGHTS, YDEGEE. The CDR3 covers 12 residues. The CDR3 reads CASSPRSQPQHF. CDR3 nucleotide sequence: TGTGCCAGCAGCCCAAGAAGCCAGCCCCAGCATTTT.

J is TRBJ2-5 and V is TRBV2; TRBD1 agrees at 7 bases. The CDR3 spans 14 residues. The V gene's germline CDR1 is SNHLY and CDR2 FYNNEI. Trimming cost V 3 bases and J 9 bases; bases outside gene matches: 10. The DNA of the CDR3 is TGTGCCAGCAGTGAGGTTAGGGGGCCCGGGGCCCAGTACTTC. It encodes CASSEVRGPGAQYF.

The chain has TRBV30 and TRBJ1-2, with D unclear. V dropped 3 bases and J dropped 6 bases, with 14 bases sitting between them. Germline lookup yields CDR1 GTSNPN and CDR2 SVGIG (reference sequence). CDR3 length: 13 residues. CDR3 loop: CAWSRWTPHGYTF. In DNA, the CDR3 is TGTGCCTGGAGCAGGTGGACTCCCCATGGCTACACCTTC. Variable domain in full (rest from reference TRBV30 and TRBJ1-2): SQTIHQWPATLVQPVGSPLSLECTVEGTSNPNLYWYRQAAGRGLQLLFYSVGIGQISSEVPQNLSASRPQDRQFILSSKKLLLSDSGFYLCAWSRWTPHGYTFGSGTRLTVV.

V and J are TRBV5-4 and TRBJ2-2; TRBD2 is a possible D gene (5 bases). The germline CDR1 and CDR2 sequences are SGHNT and YYREEE (reference sequence). V lost 4 bases and J 5 bases, leaving 15 bases between the germline ends. This CDR3 contains 15 residues. The CDR3 reads CASSKGLLSTGELFF. Written as DNA, the CDR3 is TGTGCCAGCAGCAAAGGACTGCTGAGTACCGGGGAGCTGTTTTTT.

The J gene is TRBJ1-2, the V gene TRBV7-3; D possibly corresponds to TRBD1 (5 bases). Germline CDR1 SGHTA, CDR2 FQGTGA. CDR3 length: 13 residues. Trimming took off 3 bases at V and 7 bases at J, with 12 bases between the two ends. CDR3 nucleotides: TGTGCCAGCAGCTTCGGAGACAGCAGTGGCTACACCTTC. Translation gives CASSFGDSSGYTF.

The chain combines TRBV15 with TRBJ1-5; D may be TRBD1 (6 bases). This CDR3 comprises 13 residues. The ends were cut back, 4 bases at V and 7 bases at J, with 11 bases in the middle. Germline assignment: CDR1 LNHNV and CDR2 YYDKDF (reference sequence). The CDR3 reads CATSTRTEQPQHF. CDR3 DNA: TGTGCCACCAGCACCCGGACAGAACAGCCCCAGCATTTT.

The chain uses TRBV4-1 and TRBJ2-3; D remains ambiguous. Germline loops: CDR1 MGHRA, CDR2 YSYEKL. Trimming shortened V by 4 bases and J by 4 bases, and 12 bases separated the two germline ends. The CDR3 spans 14 residues. This CDR3 is CASSLKRVADTQYF. The CDR3 bases are TGCGCCAGCAGCCTGAAACGGGTAGCAGATACGCAGTATTTT.

J is TRBJ2-7 and V is TRBV4-1, with D possibly TRBD2 on 6 matching bases. CDR1 is MGHRA, CDR2 YSYEKL, per germline. Between the trimmed V and J ends, which lost 3 bases and 5 bases, there was a span of 17 bases. The CDR3 covers 15 residues. Here the CDR3 DNA reads TGCGCCAGCAGCCACCGGGACGGGGGTTCGGACGAGCAGTACTTC. Translating gives CASSHRDGGSDEQYF.

J is TRBJ1-2 and V is TRBV30; D unresolved. The V end lost 4 bases, the J end lost 8 bases, and 11 bases lay between the germline ends. CDR3 length equals 11 residues. Germline CDR1 reads GTSNPN; CDR2 reads SVGIG (reference sequence). The CDR3 DNA reads as TGTGCCTGGATACACGGGTCGGGCTACACCTTC. It yields the protein CAWIHGSGYTF.

The chain employs TRBV5-6 and TRBJ1-3; no firm D call. The V end lost 4 bases, the J end lost 10 bases, and 12 bases lay between the germline ends. Germline assignment: CDR1 SGHDT and CDR2 YYEEEE. The CDR3 is 12 amino acids. This chain's CDR3 is CASSRIRGTIYF. The DNA of the CDR3 is TGTGCCAGCAGCAGGATTCGAGGGACCATATATTTT.